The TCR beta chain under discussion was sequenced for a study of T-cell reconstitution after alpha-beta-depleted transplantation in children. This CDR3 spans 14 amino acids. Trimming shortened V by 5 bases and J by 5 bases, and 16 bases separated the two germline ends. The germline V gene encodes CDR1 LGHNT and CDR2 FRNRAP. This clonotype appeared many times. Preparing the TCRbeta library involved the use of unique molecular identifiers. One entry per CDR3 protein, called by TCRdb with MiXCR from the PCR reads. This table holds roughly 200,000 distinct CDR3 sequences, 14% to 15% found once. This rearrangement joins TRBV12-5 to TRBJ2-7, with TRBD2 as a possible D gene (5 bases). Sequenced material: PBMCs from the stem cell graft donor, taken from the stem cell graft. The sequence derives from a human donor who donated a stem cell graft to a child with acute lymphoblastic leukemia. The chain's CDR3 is CASGPEGRANEQYF. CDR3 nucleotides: TGTGCTAGTGGTCCCGAGGGCCGTGCCAACGAGCAGTACTTC.